This is a list of T cell receptor beta chains from one sample in a study of T cell repertoires in cytomegalovirus infection. From the reads, TCRdb called clonotypes with MiXCR, one entry per CDR3 protein. Of around 210,000 distinct CDR3 sequences listed, around 6.6% are singletons. Sequenced material: PBMCs. The receptors shown here come from a human donor in good health (CMV status not recorded). Some clones in this sample may be carry-over from other donors' samples. CDR3s include the opening cysteine and the closing phenylalanine or tryptophan.

v_gene | CDR3aa
TRBV7-9 | CASSPLPRGRGNEQYF
TRBV6-6 | CASSYSFEQYF
TRBV2 | CASSLQWDTDTQYF
TRBV5-1 | CASSFDGGFNEQFF
TRBV15 | CATSRSGQSYNEQFF
TRBV19 | CASSTQPSETSGGGEQFF
TRBV7-2 | CASSLELAGGHEQYF
TRBV20-1 | CSARQGGTGELFF
TRBV6-6 | CASRWGSSYGYTF
TRBV20-1 | CSASVLAGNTDTQYF
TRBV29-1 | CSVRQSATNTEAFF
TRBV7-2 | CASSLAHLRSGNTIYF
TRBV10-3 | CAISESTRGNNEQFF
TRBV7-2 | CASSLGAPYTEAFF
TRBV2 | CASTLTSGGTGDETQYF
TRBV2 | CASRRSGIYEQYF
TRBV7-2 | CASSLYVGVGNSPLHF
TRBV10-1 | CASSEGTANQPQHF
TRBV5-5 | CASSLAGDGTEAFF
TRBV4-1 | CASSRSEGRWNVQYF
TRBV19 | CASSIILGGADTQYF
TRBV20-1 | CSVVGTSNQPQHF
TRBV20-1 | CSARVGRGDQPQHF
TRBV6-2/TRBV6-3 | CASSSGWTEAFF
TRBV7-9 | CASSLADMNTEAFF
TRBV12-3/TRBV12-4 | CASSRSGQPNYGYTF
TRBV10-3 | CAIRFTGHGYTF
TRBV5-1 | CASSPGWENTEAFF
TRBV6-2/TRBV6-3 | CASSPNDVQVTDTQYF
TRBV2 | CASSEALYRTGAEQYF
TRBV5-5 | CASSFDYRPFNEKLFF
TRBV29-1 | CSVEIRDGYTF
TRBV29-1 | CSVDEGSYEQYF
TRBV11-3 | CASSLSGSGGTSYEQYF
TRBV6-2/TRBV6-3 | CASSSHNEQFF
TRBV25-1 | CASSRRPDTQYF
TRBV11-2 | CASSRNPGLAGGQSVF
TRBV2 | CASSEVRGGGNQPQHF
TRBV29-1 | CSVEGRGRAVLDTQYF
TRBV9 | CASSVVALTDTQYF
TRBV9 | CASSVLASGGNEQFF
TRBV29-1 | CSVDLRTGFQETQYF
TRBV7-9 | CASSSPGTSGNTIYF
TRBV6-2/TRBV6-3 | CASSYPPGADYEQYF
TRBV7-2 | CASSGDGNEKLFF
TRBV7-2 | CASSIRAGGNQPQHF
TRBV20-1 | CSASVLYGYTF
TRBV6-5 | CASSDPSGTQYF
TRBV20-1 | CSANSLQGSTQPQHF
TRBV12-3/TRBV12-4 | CASSPAPGAYGYTF
TRBV5-5 | CASSLVGTALNTEAFF
TRBV6-2/TRBV6-3 | CASSSASSFYEQYF
TRBV5-1 | CASSLGFGMNTEAFF
TRBV6-6 | CASSSRFGETQYF
TRBV4-2 | CASSQGLFEQYF
TRBV6-1 | CASSLTANYGYTF
TRBV5-1 | CASSPGQGRSPLHF
TRBV7-2 | CASSPSGQDGNTIYF
TRBV7-7 | CASSLAVAEETQYF